The clone carrying this T cell receptor beta chain was counted ten times or more. Trimming removed 1 base at V and 6 bases at J, with 10 bases between. The CDR3 has 13 amino acids. The data derive from a study of blood T cells in healthy people across ages. Sample-barcoded 5' priming and a J-beta primer mix drove a second PCR of about 6 to 12 cycles. Via MiXCR, TCRdb re-called the 5' RACE reads, giving one row per CDR3 protein. Of 650,000 to 700,000 distinct CDR3 sequences detected, approximately 31% appear once; the ten largest clones hold approximately 15%. This sequence was found in a woman aged 80 or over in good health. Sequencing input: blood. The chain carries TRBV12-3 or TRBV12-4 and TRBJ2-7; D possibly corresponds to TRBD2 (5 bases). The CDR3 region is CASSLDGLSEQYF. CDR3 DNA sequence: TGTGCCAGCAGTTTAGACGGACTCTCCGAGCAGTACTTC.